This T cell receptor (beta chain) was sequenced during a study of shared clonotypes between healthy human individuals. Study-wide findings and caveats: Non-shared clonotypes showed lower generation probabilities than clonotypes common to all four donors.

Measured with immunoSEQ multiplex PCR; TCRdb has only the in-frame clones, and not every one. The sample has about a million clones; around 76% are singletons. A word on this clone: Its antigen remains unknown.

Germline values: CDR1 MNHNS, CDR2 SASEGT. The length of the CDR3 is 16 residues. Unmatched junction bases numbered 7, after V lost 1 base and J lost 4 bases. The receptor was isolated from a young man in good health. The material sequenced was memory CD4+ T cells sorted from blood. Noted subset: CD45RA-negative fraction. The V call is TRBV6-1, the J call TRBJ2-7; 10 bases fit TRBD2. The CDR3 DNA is TGTGCCAGCAGTGAAGGGGTAGCGGGGGGCCGTTACGAGCAGTACTTC. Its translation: CASSEGVAGGRYEQYF.